This T cell receptor (beta chain) was observed in a study of response to subunit inactivated influenza vaccine. This clonotype was counted a few times. Its antigen is unknown. TCRdb ran MiXCR on the RT-PCR reads and lists one entry per CDR3 protein. In the table there are hundreds of thousands of distinct CDR3 sequences, 25% of which are singletons. General observations from the study: That few new T cells are recruited by each seasonal influenza vaccination was the authors' suggestion.

The CDR3 consists of 13 residues. CDR1 is SGHDT and CDR2 is YYEEEE in the germline V gene. V gave up 4 bases and J gave up 6 bases, with 8 bases separating them. This TCR derives from a middle-aged man who received an inactivated influenza vaccine. J is TRBJ1-6 and V is TRBV5-6; possible D gene TRBD1, 5 bases. This specimen was CD4+ T cells sorted from PBMCs, taken 5 to 6 days after vaccination. CDR3: CASSATVNSPLHF. Written as DNA, the CDR3 is TGTGCCAGCAGCGCGACAGTTAATTCACCCCTCCACTTT.